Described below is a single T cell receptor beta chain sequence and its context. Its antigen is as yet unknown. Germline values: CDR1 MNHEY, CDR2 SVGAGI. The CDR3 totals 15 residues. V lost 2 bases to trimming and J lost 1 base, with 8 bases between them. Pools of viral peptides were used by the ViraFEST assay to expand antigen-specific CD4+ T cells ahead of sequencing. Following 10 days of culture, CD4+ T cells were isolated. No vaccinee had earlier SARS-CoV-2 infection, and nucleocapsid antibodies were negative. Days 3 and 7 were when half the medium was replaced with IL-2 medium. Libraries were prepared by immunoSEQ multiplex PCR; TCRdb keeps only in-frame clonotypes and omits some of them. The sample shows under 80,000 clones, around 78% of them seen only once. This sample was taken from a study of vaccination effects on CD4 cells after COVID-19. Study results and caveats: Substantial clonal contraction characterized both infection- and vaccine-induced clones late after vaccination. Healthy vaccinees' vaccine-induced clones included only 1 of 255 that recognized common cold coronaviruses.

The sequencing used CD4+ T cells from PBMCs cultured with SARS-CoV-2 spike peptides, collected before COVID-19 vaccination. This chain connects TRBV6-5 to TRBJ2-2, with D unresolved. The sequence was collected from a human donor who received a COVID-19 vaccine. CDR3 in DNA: TGTGCCAGCAGTTACGAGGCAGGGAACACCGGGGAGCTGTTTTTT. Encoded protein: CASSYEAGNTGELFF.